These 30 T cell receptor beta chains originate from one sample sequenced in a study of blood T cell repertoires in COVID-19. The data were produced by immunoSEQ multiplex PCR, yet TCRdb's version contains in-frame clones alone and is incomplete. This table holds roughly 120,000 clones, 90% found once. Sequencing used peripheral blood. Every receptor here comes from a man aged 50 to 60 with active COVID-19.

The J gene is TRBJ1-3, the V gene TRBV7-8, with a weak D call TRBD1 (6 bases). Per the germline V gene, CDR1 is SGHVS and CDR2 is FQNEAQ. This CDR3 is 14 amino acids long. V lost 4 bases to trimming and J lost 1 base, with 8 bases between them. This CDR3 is CASSSRGSGNTIYF. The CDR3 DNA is TGTGCCAGCAGCTCTAGGGGGTCTGGAAACACCATATATTTT.

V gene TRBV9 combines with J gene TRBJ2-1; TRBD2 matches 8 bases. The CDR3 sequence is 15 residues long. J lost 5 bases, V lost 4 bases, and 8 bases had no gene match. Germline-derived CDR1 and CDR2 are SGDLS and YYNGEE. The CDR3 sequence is CASSTTGGNHNEQFF. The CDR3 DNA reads TGTGCCAGCAGCACGACGGGGGGGAATCACAATGAGCAGTTCTTC.

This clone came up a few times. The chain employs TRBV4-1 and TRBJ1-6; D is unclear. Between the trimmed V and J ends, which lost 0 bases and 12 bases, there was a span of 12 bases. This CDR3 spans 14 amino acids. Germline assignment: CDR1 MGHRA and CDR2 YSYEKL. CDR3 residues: CASSQDGISRPLHF. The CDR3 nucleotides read TGCGCCAGCAGCCAAGATGGCATTTCACGACCCCTCCACTTT.

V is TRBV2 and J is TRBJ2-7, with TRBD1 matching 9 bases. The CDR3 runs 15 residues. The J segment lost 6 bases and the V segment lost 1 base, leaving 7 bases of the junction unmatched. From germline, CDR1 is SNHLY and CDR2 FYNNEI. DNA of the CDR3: TGTGCCAGCAGTGAAGTAGTACAGGGGGCTGGCGAGCAGTACGTC. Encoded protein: CASSEVVQGAGEQYV.

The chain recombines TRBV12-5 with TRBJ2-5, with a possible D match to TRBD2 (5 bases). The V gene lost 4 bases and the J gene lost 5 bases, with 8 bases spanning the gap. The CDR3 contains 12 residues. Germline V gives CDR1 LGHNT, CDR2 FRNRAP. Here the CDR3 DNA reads TGTGCTAGTGGTTATTGGAGGGAGACCCAGTACTTC. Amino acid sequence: CASGYWRETQYF. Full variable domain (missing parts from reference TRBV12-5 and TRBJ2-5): DARVTQTPRHKVTEMGQEVTMRCQPILGHNTVFWYRQTMMQGLELLAYFRNRAPLDDSGMPKDRFSAEMPDATLATLKIQPSEPRDSAVYFCASGYWRETQYFGPGTRLLVL.

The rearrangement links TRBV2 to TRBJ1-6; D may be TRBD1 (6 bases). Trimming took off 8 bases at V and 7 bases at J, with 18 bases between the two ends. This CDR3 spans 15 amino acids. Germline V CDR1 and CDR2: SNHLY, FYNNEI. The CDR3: CASAVESGANSPLHF. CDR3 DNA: TGTGCCAGCGCAGTGGAGTCAGGGGCAAATTCACCCCTCCACTTT.

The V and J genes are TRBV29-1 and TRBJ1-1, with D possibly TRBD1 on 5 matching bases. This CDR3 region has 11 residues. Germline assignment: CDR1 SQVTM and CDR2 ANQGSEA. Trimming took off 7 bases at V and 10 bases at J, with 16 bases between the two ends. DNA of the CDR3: TGCAGCGCGACAGAAGAGTGGGTAGCTTTCTTT. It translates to CSATEEWVAFF.

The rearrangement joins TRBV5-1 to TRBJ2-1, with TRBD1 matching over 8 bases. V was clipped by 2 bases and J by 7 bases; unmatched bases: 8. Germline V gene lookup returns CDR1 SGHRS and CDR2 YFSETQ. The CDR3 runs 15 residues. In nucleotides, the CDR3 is TGCGCCAGCAGCTTCCAGGGGGCCTCGGGGAATGAGCAGTTCTTC. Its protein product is CASSFQGASGNEQFF.

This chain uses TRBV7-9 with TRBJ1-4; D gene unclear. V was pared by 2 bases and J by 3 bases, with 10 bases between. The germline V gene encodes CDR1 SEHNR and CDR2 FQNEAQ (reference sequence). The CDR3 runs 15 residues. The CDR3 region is CASSLPGPANEKLFF. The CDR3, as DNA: TGTGCCAGCAGCTTACCGGGTCCAGCTAATGAAAAACTGTTTTTT.

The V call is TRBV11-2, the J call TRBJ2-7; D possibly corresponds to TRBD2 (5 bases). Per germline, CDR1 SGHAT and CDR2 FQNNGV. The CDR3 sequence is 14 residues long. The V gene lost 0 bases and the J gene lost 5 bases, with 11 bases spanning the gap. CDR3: CASSLDLRANEQYF. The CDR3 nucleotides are TGTGCCAGCAGCTTAGATTTGCGGGCGAACGAGCAGTACTTC.

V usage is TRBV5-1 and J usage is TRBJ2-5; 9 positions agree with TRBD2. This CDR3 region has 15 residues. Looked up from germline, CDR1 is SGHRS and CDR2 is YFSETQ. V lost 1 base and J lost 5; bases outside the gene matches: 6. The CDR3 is CASSLISGSWETQYF. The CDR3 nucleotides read TGCGCCAGCAGCTTGATTAGCGGGAGCTGGGAGACCCAGTACTTC.

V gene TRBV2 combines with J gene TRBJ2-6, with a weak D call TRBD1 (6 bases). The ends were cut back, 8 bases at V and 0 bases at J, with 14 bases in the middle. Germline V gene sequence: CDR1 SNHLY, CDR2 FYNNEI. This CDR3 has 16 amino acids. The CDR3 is CASGGRTFSGANVLTF. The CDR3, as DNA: TGTGCCAGCGGGGGCAGAACCTTCTCTGGGGCCAACGTCCTGACTTTC.

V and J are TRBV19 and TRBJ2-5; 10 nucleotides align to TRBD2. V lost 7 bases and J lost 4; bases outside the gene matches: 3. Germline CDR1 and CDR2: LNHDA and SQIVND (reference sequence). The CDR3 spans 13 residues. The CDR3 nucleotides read TGTGCCAGTACCCCTAGCGGGAGAGAGACCCAGTACTTC. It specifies CASTPSGRETQYF.

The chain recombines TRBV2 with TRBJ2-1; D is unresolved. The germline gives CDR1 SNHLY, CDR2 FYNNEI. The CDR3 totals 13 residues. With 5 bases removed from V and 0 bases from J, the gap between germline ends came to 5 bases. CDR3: CASSFYSYNEQFF. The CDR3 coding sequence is TGTGCCAGCAGTTTTTACTCCTACAATGAGCAGTTCTTC. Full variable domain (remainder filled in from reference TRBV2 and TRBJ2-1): EPEVTQTPSHQVTQMGQEVILRCVPISNHLYFYWYRQILGQKVEFLVSFYNNEISEKSEIFDDQFSVERPDGSNFTLKIRSTKLEDSAMYFCASSFYSYNEQFFGPGTRLTVL.

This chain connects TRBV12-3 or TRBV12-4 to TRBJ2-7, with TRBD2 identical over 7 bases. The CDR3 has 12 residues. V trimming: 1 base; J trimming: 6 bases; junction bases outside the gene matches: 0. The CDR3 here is CASSLGGGEQYV. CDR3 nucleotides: TGTGCCAGCAGTTTAGGGGGGGGCGAGCAGTACGTC.

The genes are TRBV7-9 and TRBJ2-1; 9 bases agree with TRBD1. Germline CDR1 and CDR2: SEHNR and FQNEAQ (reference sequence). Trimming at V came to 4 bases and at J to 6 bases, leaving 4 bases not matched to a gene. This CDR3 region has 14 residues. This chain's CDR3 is CASSSRDRVNEQFF. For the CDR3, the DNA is TGTGCCAGCAGCTCCCGGGACAGGGTCAATGAGCAGTTCTTC.

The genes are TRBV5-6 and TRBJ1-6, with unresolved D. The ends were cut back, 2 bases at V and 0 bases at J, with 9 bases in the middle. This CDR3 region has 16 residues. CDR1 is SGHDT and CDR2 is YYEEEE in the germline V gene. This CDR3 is CASSFRWSSYNSPLHF. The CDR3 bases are TGTGCCAGCAGCTTCCGCTGGAGCTCCTATAATTCACCCCTCCACTTT.

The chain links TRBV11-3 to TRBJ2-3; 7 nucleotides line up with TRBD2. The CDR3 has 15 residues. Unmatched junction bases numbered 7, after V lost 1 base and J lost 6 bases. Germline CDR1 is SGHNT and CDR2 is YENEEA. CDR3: CASSLVGGSSDTQYF. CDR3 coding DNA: TGTGCCAGCAGCTTAGTGGGCGGGAGTTCGGATACGCAGTATTTT. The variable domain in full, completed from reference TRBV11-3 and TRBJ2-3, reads EAGVVQSPRYKIIEKKQPVAFWCNPISGHNTLYWYLQNLGQGPELLIRYENEEAVDDSQLPKDRFSAERLKGVDSTLKIQPAELGDSAVYLCASSLVGGSSDTQYFGPGTRLTVL.

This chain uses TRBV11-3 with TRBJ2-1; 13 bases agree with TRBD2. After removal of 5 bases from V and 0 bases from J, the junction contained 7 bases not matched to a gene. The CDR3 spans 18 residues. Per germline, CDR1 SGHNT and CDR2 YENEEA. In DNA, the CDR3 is TGTGCCAGCAGCCTCGGACTAGCGGGAGTGGGCTCCTACAATGAGCAGTTCTTC. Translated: CASSLGLAGVGSYNEQFF.

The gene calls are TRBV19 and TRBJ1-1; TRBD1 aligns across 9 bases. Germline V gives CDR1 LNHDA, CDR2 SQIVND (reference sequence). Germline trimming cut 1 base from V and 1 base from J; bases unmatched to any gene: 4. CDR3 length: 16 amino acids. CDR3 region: CASSIVAGQGNTEAFF. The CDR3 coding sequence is TGTGCCAGTAGTATAGTGGCGGGACAGGGGAACACTGAAGCTTTCTTT. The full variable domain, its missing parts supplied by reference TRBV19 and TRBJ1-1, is DGGITQSPKYLFRKEGQNVTLSCEQNLNHDAMYWYRQDPGQGLRLIYYSQIVNDFQKGDIAEGYSVSREKKESFPLTVTSAQKNPTAFYLCASSIVAGQGNTEAFFGQGTRLTVV.

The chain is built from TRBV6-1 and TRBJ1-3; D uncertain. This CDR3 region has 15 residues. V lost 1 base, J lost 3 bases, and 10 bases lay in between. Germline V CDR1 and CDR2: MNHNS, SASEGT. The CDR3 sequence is CASSEDSRLGNTIYF. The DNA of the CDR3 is TGTGCCAGCAGTGAAGACTCCCGACTTGGAAACACCATATATTTT.

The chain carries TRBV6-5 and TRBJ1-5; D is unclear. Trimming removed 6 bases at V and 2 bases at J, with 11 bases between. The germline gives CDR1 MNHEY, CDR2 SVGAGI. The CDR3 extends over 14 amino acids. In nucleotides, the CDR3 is TGTGCCAGCAGGTCGGCCGGGGGCAATCAGCCCCAGCATTTT. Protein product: CASRSAGGNQPQHF.

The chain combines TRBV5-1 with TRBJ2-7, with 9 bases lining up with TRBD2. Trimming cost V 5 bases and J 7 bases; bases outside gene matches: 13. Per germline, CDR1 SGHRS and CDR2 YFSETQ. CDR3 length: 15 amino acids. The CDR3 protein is CASRRTSEVWGEQYV. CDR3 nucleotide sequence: TGCGCCAGCAGACGGACTAGCGAGGTATGGGGGGAGCAGTACGTC.

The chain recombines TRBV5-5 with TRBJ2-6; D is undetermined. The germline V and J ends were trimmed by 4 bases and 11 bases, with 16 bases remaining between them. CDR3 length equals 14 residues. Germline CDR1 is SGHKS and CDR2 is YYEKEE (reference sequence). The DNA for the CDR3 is TGTGCCAGCAGCCCCGAAAACTCCCCACACGTCCTGACTTTC. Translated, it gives CASSPENSPHVLTF.

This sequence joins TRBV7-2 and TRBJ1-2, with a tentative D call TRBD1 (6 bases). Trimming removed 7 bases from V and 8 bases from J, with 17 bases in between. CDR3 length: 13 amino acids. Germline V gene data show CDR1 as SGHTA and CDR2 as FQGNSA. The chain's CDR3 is CASILEGVGGYTF. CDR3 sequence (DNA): TGTGCCAGCATACTAGAGGGGGTGGGCGGCTACACCTTC.

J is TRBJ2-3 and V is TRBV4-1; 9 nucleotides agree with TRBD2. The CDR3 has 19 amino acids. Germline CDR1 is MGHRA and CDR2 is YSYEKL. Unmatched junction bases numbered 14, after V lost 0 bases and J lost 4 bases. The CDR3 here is CASSQDQAGGSYSADTQYF. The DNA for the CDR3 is TGCGCCAGCAGCCAAGATCAGGCGGGAGGGTCGTACAGCGCAGATACGCAGTATTTT.

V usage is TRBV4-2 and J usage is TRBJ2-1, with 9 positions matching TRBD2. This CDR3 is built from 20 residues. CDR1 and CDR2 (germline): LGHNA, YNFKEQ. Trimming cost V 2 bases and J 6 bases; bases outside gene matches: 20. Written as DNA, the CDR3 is TGTGCCAGCAGCCAACGCGAGATCGGCCGAGCGGGGGGAATAATCAATGAGCAGTTCTTC. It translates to CASSQREIGRAGGIINEQFF.

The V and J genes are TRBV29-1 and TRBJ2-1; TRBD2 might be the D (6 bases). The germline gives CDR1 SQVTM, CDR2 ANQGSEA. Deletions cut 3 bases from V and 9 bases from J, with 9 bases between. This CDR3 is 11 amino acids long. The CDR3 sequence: CSVEEGLEQFF. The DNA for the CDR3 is TGCAGCGTTGAGGAGGGGCTTGAGCAGTTCTTC.

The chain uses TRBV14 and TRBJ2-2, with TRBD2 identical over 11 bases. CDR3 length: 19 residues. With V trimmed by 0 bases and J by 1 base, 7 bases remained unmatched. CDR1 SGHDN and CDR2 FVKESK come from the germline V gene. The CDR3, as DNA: TGTGCCAGCAGCCAAGAAAAACTAGCGGGAGAGGGGAACACCGGGGAGCTGTTTTTT. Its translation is CASSQEKLAGEGNTGELFF.

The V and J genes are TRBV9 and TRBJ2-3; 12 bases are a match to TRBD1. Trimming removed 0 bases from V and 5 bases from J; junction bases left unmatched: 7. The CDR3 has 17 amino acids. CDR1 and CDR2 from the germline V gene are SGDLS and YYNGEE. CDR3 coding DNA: TGTGCCAGCAGCGTAGGTGGGACAGGGGGCCGTGGAGATACGCAGTATTTT. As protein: CASSVGGTGGRGDTQYF. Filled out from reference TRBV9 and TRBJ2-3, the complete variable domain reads DSGVTQTPKHLITATGQRVTLRCSPRSGDLSVYWYQQSLDQGLQFLIQYYNGEERAKGNILERFSAQQFPDLHSELNLSSLELGDSALYFCASSVGGTGGRGDTQYFGPGTRLTVL.